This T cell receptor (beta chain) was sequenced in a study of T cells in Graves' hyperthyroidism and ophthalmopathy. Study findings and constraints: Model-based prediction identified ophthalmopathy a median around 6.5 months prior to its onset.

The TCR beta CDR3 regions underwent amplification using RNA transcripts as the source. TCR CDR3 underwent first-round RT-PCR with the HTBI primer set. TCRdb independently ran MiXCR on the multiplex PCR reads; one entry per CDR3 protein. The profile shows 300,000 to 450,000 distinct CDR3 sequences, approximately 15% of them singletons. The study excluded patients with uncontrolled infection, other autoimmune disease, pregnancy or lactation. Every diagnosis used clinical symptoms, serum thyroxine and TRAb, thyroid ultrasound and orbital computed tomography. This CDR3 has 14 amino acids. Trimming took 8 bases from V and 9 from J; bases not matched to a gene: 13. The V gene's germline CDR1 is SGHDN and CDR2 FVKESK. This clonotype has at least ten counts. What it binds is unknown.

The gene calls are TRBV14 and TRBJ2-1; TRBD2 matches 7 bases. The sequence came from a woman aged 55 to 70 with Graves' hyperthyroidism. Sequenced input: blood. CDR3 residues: CASGEGGRFGEQFF. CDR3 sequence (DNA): TGTGCCAGCGGGGAGGGAGGCCGTTTTGGTGAGCAGTTCTTC. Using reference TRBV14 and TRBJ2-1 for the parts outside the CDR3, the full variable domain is EAGVTQFPSHSVIEKGQTVTLRCDPISGHDNLYWYRRVMGKEIKFLLHFVKESKQDESGMPNNRFLAERTGGTYSTLKVQPAELEDSGVYFCASGEGGRFGEQFFGPGTRLTVL.